Listed below are T cell receptor beta chains from one sample, sequenced in a study of radiotherapy plus CTLA-4 blockade in lung cancer. Clones were read by immunoSEQ multiplex PCR, and TCRdb kept only the in-frame ones, dropping some. The sample includes tens of thousands of clones, approximately 91% of them seen just once. Sequenced material: peripheral blood, taken from a patient treated with radiotherapy plus ipilimumab. Receptors originate from a human donor with non-small cell lung cancer whose response to radiotherapy plus ipilimumab could not be evaluated. CDR3s include the opening cysteine and the closing phenylalanine or tryptophan. D genes are given only for firm matches.

CDR3 protein: CAISESGRYNQPQHF
CDR3 DNA: TGTGCCATCAGTGAGTCGGGCAGGTACAATCAGCCCCAGCATTTT
D gene: .
V gene: TRBV10-3
J gene: TRBJ1-5

CDR3 protein: CATIPGTGGNEQFF
CDR3 DNA: TGTGCCACTATTCCCGGGACAGGGGGCAATGAGCAGTTCTTC
D gene: TRBD1
V gene: TRBV10-3
J gene: TRBJ2-1

CDR3 protein: CASSFGTASTDTQYF
CDR3 DNA: TGTGCCAGCAGCTTCGGGACAGCTAGCACAGATACGCAGTATTTT
D gene: TRBD1
V gene: TRBV5-4
J gene: TRBJ2-3

CDR3 protein: CASSQEISGIRPYEQYF
CDR3 DNA: TGCGCCAGCAGCCAAGAGATTAGCGGGATACGGCCCTACGAGCAGTACTTC
D gene: TRBD2
V gene: TRBV4-1
J gene: TRBJ2-7

CDR3 protein: CASSPGQGYNEQFF
CDR3 DNA: TGTGCCAGCAGCCCGGGACAGGGCTACAATGAGCAGTTCTTC
D gene: TRBD1
V gene: TRBV28
J gene: TRBJ2-1

CDR3 protein: CASGSGQGPYEQYF
CDR3 DNA: TGTGCTAGTGGTTCCGGACAGGGGCCATACGAGCAGTACTTC
D gene: TRBD1
V gene: TRBV12-5
J gene: TRBJ2-7

CDR3 protein: CASSRKGTSGELNEQFF
CDR3 DNA: TGTGCCAGTAGTCGAAAGGGGACTAGCGGGGAGCTAAATGAGCAGTTCTTC
D gene: TRBD2
V gene: TRBV19
J gene: TRBJ2-1

CDR3 protein: CASSLSQGQGNTGELFF
CDR3 DNA: TGTGCCAGCAGTTTATCGCAGGGACAGGGGAACACCGGGGAGCTGTTTTTT
D gene: TRBD1
V gene: TRBV27
J gene: TRBJ2-2

CDR3 protein: CASSQDRGSYNEQFF
CDR3 DNA: TGTGCCAGCAGTCAAGACAGGGGCTCCTACAATGAGCAGTTCTTC
D gene: TRBD1
V gene: TRBV27
J gene: TRBJ2-1

CDR3 protein: CASSGVPSGGGETQYF
CDR3 DNA: TGTGCCAGCAGCGGGGTACCTAGCGGGGGAGGAGAGACCCAGTACTTC
D gene: TRBD2
V gene: TRBV9
J gene: TRBJ2-5

CDR3 protein: CASSLVAGGYNEQFF
CDR3 DNA: TGCGCCAGCAGCTTGGTGGCGGGGGGCTACAATGAGCAGTTCTTC
D gene: TRBD2
V gene: TRBV5-1
J gene: TRBJ2-1